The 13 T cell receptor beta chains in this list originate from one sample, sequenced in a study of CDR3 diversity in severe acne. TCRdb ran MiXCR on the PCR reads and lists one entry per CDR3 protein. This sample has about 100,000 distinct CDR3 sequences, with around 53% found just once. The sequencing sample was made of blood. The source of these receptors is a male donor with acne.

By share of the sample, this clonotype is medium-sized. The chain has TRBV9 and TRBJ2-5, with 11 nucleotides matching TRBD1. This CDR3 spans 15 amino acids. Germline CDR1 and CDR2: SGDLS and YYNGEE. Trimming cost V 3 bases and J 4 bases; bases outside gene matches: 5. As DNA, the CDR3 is TGTGCCAGCAGCGCTTCCGGGACAGGGGGAGAGACCCAGTACTTC. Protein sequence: CASSASGTGGETQYF. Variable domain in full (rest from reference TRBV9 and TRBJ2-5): DSGVTQTPKHLITATGQRVTLRCSPRSGDLSVYWYQQSLDQGLQFLIQYYNGEERAKGNILERFSAQQFPDLHSELNLSSLELGDSALYFCASSASGTGGETQYFGPGTRLLVL.

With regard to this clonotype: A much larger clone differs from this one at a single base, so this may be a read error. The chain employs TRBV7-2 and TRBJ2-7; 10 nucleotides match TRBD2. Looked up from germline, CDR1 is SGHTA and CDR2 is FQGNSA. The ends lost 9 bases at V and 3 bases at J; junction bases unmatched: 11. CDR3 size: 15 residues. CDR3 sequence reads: CARSGGGGGDYEQYF. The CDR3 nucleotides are TGTGCCAGGAGCGGGGGGGGGGGGGGGGACTACGAGCAGTACTTC.

CDR3 residues: CASSVHGTSGRARTGELFF. CDR3 DNA: TGTGCCAGCAGCGTACACGGGACTAGCGGGAGGGCTCGCACCGGGGAGCTGTTTTTT. The V and J genes are TRBV9 and TRBJ2-2, with 16 bases matching TRBD2. The CDR3 is 19 amino acids. Per the germline V gene, CDR1 is SGDLS and CDR2 is YYNGEE. The V segment lost 1 base and the J segment 4 bases; nucleotides outside the gene matches: 7.

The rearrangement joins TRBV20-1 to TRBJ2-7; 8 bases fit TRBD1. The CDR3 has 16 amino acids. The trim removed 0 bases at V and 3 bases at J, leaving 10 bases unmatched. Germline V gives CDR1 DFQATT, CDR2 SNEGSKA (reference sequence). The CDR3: CSARDLGWTGYYEQYF. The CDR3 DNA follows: TGCAGTGCTAGAGATCTGGGGTGGACAGGGTACTACGAGCAGTACTTC.

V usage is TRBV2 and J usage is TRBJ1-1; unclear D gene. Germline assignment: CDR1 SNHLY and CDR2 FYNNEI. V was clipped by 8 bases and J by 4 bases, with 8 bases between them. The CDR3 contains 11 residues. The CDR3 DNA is TGTGCCAGCTCCAGGTCCACTGAAGCTTTCTTT. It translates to CASSRSTEAFF.

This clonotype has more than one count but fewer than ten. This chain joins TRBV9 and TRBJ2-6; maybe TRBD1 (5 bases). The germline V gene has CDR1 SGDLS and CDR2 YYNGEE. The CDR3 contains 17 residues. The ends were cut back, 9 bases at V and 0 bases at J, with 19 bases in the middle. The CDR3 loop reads CATRLRGVASGANVLTF. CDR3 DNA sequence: TGTGCCACCAGATTAAGGGGTGTTGCCTCTGGGGCCAACGTCCTGACTTTC.

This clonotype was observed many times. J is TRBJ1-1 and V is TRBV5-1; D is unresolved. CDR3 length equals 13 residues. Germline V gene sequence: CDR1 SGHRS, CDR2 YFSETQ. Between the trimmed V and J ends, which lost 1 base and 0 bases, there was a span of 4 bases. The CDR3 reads CASSLLMNTEAFF. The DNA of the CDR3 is TGCGCCAGCAGCTTGCTCATGAACACTGAAGCTTTCTTT. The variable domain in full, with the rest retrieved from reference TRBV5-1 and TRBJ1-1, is KAGVTQTPRYLIKTRGQQVTLSCSPISGHRSVSWYQQTPGQGLQFLFEYFSETQRNKGNFPGRFSGRQFSNSRSEMNVSTLELGDSALYLCASSLLMNTEAFFGQGTRLTVV.

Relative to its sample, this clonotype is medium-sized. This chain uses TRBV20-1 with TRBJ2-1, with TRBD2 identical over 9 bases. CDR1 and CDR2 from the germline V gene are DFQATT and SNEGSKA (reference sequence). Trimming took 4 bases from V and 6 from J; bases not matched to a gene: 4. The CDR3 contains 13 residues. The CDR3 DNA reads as TGCAGTGCTATTGCGGGAGGGCCCAATGAGCAGTTCTTC. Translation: CSAIAGGPNEQFF.

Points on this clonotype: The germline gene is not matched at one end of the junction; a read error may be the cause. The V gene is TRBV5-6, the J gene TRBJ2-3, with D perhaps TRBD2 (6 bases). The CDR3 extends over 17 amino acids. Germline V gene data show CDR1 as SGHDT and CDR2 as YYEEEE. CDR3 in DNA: TGTGCCAGCAGCTTGGGCGTTGGCGGGGACCTCACAGTTACGCAGTATTTT. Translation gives CASSLGVGGDLTVTQYF.

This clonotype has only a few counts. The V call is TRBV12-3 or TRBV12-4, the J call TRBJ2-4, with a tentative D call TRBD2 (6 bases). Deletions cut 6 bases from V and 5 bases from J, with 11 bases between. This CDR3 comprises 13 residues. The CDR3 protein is CASSQASENIQYF. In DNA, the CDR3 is TGTGCCAGCAGCCAAGCTAGCGAAAACATTCAGTACTTC.

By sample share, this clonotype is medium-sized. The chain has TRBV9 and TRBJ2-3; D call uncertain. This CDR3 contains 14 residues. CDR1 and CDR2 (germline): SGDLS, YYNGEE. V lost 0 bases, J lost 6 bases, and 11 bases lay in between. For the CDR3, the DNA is TGTGCCAGCAGCGTAGACAGTAATAGGGATACGCAGTATTTT. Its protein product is CASSVDSNRDTQYF.

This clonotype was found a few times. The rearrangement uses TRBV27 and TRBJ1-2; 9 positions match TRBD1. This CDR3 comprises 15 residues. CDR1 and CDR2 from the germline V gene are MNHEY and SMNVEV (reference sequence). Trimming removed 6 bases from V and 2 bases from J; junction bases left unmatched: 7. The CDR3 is CASSPIGQGNYGYTF. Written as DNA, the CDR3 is TGTGCCAGCAGCCCCATCGGACAGGGGAACTATGGCTACACCTTC.

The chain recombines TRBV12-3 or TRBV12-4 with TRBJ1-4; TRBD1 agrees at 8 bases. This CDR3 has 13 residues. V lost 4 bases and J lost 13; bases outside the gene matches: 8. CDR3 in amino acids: CASSSTDRARLFF. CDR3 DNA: TGTGCCAGCAGTTCTACGGACAGGGCTAGACTGTTTTTT.